These 10 T cell receptor beta chains were sequenced from one sample in a study of radiation and T cells in renal cell carcinoma (TCRdb year 2020). Library prep was done by the immunoSEQ multiplex PCR assay. TCRdb carries this immuneACCESS record with in-frame sequences only. Its versions omit some clonotypes, under half of them owing to an unresolved V gene in the studies checked, with the rest unexplained. This sample gives around 180,000 clones in total; about 88% of them show up just once. The ten largest clones add up to about 10% of the sample. The time point label corresponds to: blood 4 weeks post-SBRT, at nephrectomy. The label giving this sample's treatment or condition can be read as: 15 Gy SBRT to primary tumor, nephrectomy 4 weeks later. The material sequenced was blood, taken from a patient whose treatment included radiotherapy and nephrectomy. The receptors come from a woman between 45 and 65 years old with renal cell carcinoma.

This clone was counted between two and nine times. V usage is TRBV30 and J usage is TRBJ2-7; D is unclear. Germline CDR1 and CDR2: GTSNPN and SVGIG (reference sequence). The CDR3 is 12 amino acids. V shed 4 bases and J shed 2 bases, with 9 bases lying between them. CDR3 protein: CAWTPNPYEQYF. The CDR3 region has the DNA TGTGCCTGGACCCCAAATCCCTACGAGCAGTACTTC.

This chain uses TRBV30 with TRBJ1-1; D is perhaps TRBD1 (5 bases). Trimming took 0 bases from V and 5 from J, leaving 13 bases between them. CDR1 and CDR2 (germline): GTSNPN, SVGIG (reference sequence). The CDR3 is made up of 14 amino acids. CDR3 in amino acids: CAWSVYAGRTEAFF. The CDR3 coding sequence is TGTGCCTGGAGTGTATACGCAGGGAGGACTGAAGCTTTCTTT. Supplemented by reference TRBV30 and TRBJ1-1, the full variable domain reads SQTIHQWPATLVQPVGSPLSLECTVEGTSNPNLYWYRQAAGRGLQLLFYSVGIGQISSEVPQNLSASRPQDRQFILSSKKLLLSDSGFYLCAWSVYAGRTEAFFGQGTRLTVV.

CDR3 sequence (DNA): TGCAGTGGCAGGCATACCTCCTACAATGAGCAGTTCTTC. Residues: CSGRHTSYNEQFF. This chain links TRBV29-1 with TRBJ2-1; D is uncertain. The CDR3 runs to 13 residues. The germline CDR1 and CDR2 sequences are SQVTM and ANQGSEA.

This clone occurred once. The chain combines TRBV11-1 with TRBJ1-6; perhaps TRBD1 as D (6 bases). Trimming cost V 3 bases and J 9 bases, with 21 bases left between them. The CDR3 totals 17 residues. Looked up from germline, CDR1 is SGHAT and CDR2 is FQDESV (reference sequence). In nucleotides, the CDR3 is TGTGCCAGCAGCTTGTCCGCTAACAGGGTCGGTGGTTCACCCCTCCACTTT. Translation: CASSLSANRVGGSPLHF.

The chain links TRBV13 to TRBJ1-6; TRBD1 aligns across 8 bases. V shed 4 bases and J 7 bases; nucleotides not matched to a gene: 9. Germline V lookup: CDR1 PRHDT, CDR2 FYEKMQ (reference sequence). CDR3 length: 16 amino acids. The CDR3 region has the DNA TGTGCCAGCAGCTCCAGAGGACAGGGAGGGAATTCACCCCTCCACTTT. Translation gives CASSSRGQGGNSPLHF.

The gene calls are TRBV19 and TRBJ2-5, with TRBD2 identical over 9 bases. This CDR3 has 15 amino acids. The germline V gene encodes CDR1 LNHDA and CDR2 SQIVND (reference sequence). V lost 5 bases and J lost 2; bases outside the gene matches: 6. The CDR3 sequence is CASSLYSGGQETQYF. CDR3 DNA: TGTGCCAGTAGTCTCTATAGCGGGGGTCAAGAGACCCAGTACTTC.

J is TRBJ1-2 and V is TRBV19; 7 nucleotides line up with TRBD1. CDR1 and CDR2 (germline): LNHDA, SQIVND (reference sequence). This CDR3 region has 17 residues. The V and J ends lost 7 bases and 1 base, in that order; junction bases with no gene match: 15. The CDR3, as DNA: TGTGCCAGTATCGACCGGAAGGGGGACAGCCTTAACTATGGCTACACCTTC. This translates into CASIDRKGDSLNYGYTF. Drawing the rest from reference TRBV19 and TRBJ1-2, the complete variable domain is DGGITQSPKYLFRKEGQNVTLSCEQNLNHDAMYWYRQDPGQGLRLIYYSQIVNDFQKGDIAEGYSVSREKKESFPLTVTSAQKNPTAFYLCASIDRKGDSLNYGYTFGSGTRLTVV.

The V gene is TRBV11-2, the J gene TRBJ2-6, with D possibly TRBD1 on 5 matching bases. The germline V and J ends were trimmed by 3 bases and 1 base, with 13 bases remaining between them. Germline values: CDR1 SGHAT, CDR2 FQNNGV. This CDR3 contains 17 residues. CDR3 in DNA: TGTGCCAGCAGCTTGGGGCCGGCCCGATCTGGGGCCAACGTCCTGACTTTC. Translation: CASSLGPARSGANVLTF.

The chain joins TRBV2 to TRBJ2-7; a possible D gene is TRBD2 (5 bases). The V end lost 6 bases, the J end lost 0 bases, and 9 bases lay between the germline ends. Germline CDR1 reads SNHLY; CDR2 reads FYNNEI. The CDR3 totals 13 residues. The CDR3 reads CASRSGSSYEQYF. In DNA form, the CDR3 reads TGTGCCAGCAGGAGCGGCAGCTCCTACGAGCAGTACTTC.

The V and J genes are TRBV6-1 and TRBJ1-6; the D is unclear. V lost 6 bases and J lost 10, with 10 bases in between. Germline assignment: CDR1 MNHNS and CDR2 SASEGT. The CDR3 has 12 amino acids. CDR3 sequence reads: CASRFEGSPLHF. Written as DNA, the CDR3 is TGTGCCAGCAGGTTCGAGGGATCACCCCTCCACTTT.